Below, 26 T cell receptor beta chains from the same sample are listed, as sequenced in a study of T cell responses to AZD1222 COVID-19 vaccine. Profiling relied on immunoSEQ multiplex PCR, and the TCRdb table lists in-frame clones only, not all of them. The table has over 100,000 clones, about 89% seen once. This specimen consisted of peripheral blood, obtained 28 days after the second AZD1222 dose. The receptors here all came from an adult who received the AZD1222 COVID-19 vaccine.

This clone was detected a few times. The V call is TRBV7-2, the J call TRBJ2-7, with 7 positions matching TRBD1. Germline V lookup: CDR1 SGHTA, CDR2 FQGNSA. V lost 1 base, J lost 0 bases, and 3 bases stayed unmatched. The CDR3 length is 15 residues. The CDR3 sequence: CASSLVRDSSYEQYF. The CDR3 DNA reads as TGTGCCAGCAGCTTAGTTAGGGACAGCTCCTACGAGCAGTACTTC.

The V gene is TRBV4-3, the J gene TRBJ1-1; D gene ambiguous. Germline V CDR1 and CDR2: LGHNA, YSLEER. There are 13 residues in the CDR3. Trimming removed 0 bases at V and 7 bases at J, with 9 bases between. CDR3 residues: CASSQERVNEAFF. CDR3 bases: TGCGCCAGCAGCCAAGAAAGGGTTAATGAAGCTTTCTTT.

V and J are TRBV7-2 and TRBJ2-3; D remains unclear. The ends were cut back, 1 base at V and 0 bases at J, with 8 bases in the middle. The CDR3 spans 15 residues. Germline lookup yields CDR1 SGHTA and CDR2 FQGNSA. The CDR3 loop is CASSLGESSTDTQYF. The CDR3 DNA follows: TGTGCCAGCAGCTTAGGGGAATCTAGCACAGATACGCAGTATTTT.

The chain recombines TRBV11-2 with TRBJ2-2; D uncertain. The length of the CDR3 is 13 residues. Trimming left V 8 bases short and J 2 bases short, with 9 bases between. Germline V gene sequence: CDR1 SGHAT, CDR2 FQNNGV. The CDR3 DNA reads TGTGCCAGCTCCGACTCTAACACCGGGGAGCTGTTTTTT. Translating it yields CASSDSNTGELFF.

Ten or more counts support this clone. CDR3 DNA sequence: TGTGCCAGCAGCTCGGGACTAGCGAGATACGAGCAGTACTTC. This sequence encodes CASSSGLARYEQYF. The chain recombines TRBV7-2 with TRBJ2-7; 10 positions agree with TRBD2. Germline V gene data show CDR1 as SGHTA and CDR2 as FQGNSA. The V gene end was trimmed by 4 bases and the J gene end by 4 bases; junction bases not matched to a gene: 4. The CDR3 totals 14 residues.

This rearrangement joins TRBV30 to TRBJ2-2; 13 bases line up with TRBD2. The V segment lost 5 bases and the J segment 3 bases; nucleotides outside the gene matches: 3. The CDR3 length is 15 residues. Germline V gene data show CDR1 as GTSNPN and CDR2 as SVGIG (reference sequence). CDR3 residues: CAWGLAGAYTGELFF. The CDR3 DNA reads as TGTGCCTGGGGACTAGCGGGGGCTTACACCGGGGAGCTGTTTTTT.

The chain carries TRBV30 and TRBJ1-6, with 9 bases lining up with TRBD1. CDR3 length: 14 amino acids. Trimming at V came to 0 bases and at J to 9 bases, leaving 3 bases not matched to a gene. CDR1 is GTSNPN, CDR2 SVGIG, per germline (reference sequence). The CDR3 coding sequence is TGTGCCTGGAGTGTCTCGACAGGGGGTTCACCCCTCCACTTT. It encodes CAWSVSTGGSPLHF.

The rearrangement joins TRBV6-6 to TRBJ2-1; TRBD2 agrees at 9 bases. The germline V gene encodes CDR1 MNHNY and CDR2 SVGAGI (reference sequence). This CDR3 region has 15 residues. V gave up 0 bases and J gave up 5 bases; unmatched junction bases: 2. The CDR3 sequence: CASSYSTSGDNEQFF. For the CDR3, the DNA is TGTGCCAGCAGTTACTCGACTAGCGGAGACAATGAGCAGTTCTTC.

This clone showed up just once. This chain joins TRBV9 and TRBJ2-2, with TRBD1 matching 7 bases. The germline V gene has CDR1 SGDLS and CDR2 YYNGEE. The CDR3 length is 15 residues. V gave up 1 base and J gave up 6 bases; unmatched junction bases: 6. The CDR3 nucleotides are TGTGCCAGCAGCGTACTCCCCCAGGGGGCCGGGGAGCTGTTTTTT. Protein sequence: CASSVLPQGAGELFF.

The chain uses TRBV19 and TRBJ2-2, with D tentatively TRBD1 (6 bases). The V end was cut by 7 bases, the J end by 5 bases, with 11 bases between. Germline assignment: CDR1 LNHDA and CDR2 SQIVND (reference sequence). The CDR3 spans 13 residues. The CDR3 DNA follows: TGTGCCAGTACCCCACAGGGAACCGGGGAGCTGTTTTTT. Its protein is CASTPQGTGELFF.

V usage is TRBV5-6 and J usage is TRBJ1-5; D remains unclear. Germline lookup yields CDR1 SGHDT and CDR2 YYEEEE. V lost 3 bases and J 1 base, leaving 11 bases between the germline ends. The CDR3 sequence is 15 residues long. The chain's CDR3 is CASSWRGGSNQPQHF. In DNA form, the CDR3 reads TGTGCCAGCAGCTGGCGGGGTGGGAGCAATCAGCCCCAGCATTTT.

The gene calls are TRBV30 and TRBJ2-1; D is ambiguous. The V and J ends lost 3 bases and 8 bases respectively, with 14 bases between them. This CDR3 has 13 amino acids. Germline CDR1 reads GTSNPN; CDR2 reads SVGIG (reference sequence). The CDR3 spells CAWRGYGAHEQFF. The DNA of the CDR3 is TGTGCCTGGAGGGGGTATGGAGCGCATGAGCAGTTCTTC. Filled out from reference TRBV30 and TRBJ2-1, the complete variable domain reads SQTIHQWPATLVQPVGSPLSLECTVEGTSNPNLYWYRQAAGRGLQLLFYSVGIGQISSEVPQNLSASRPQDRQFILSSKKLLLSDSGFYLCAWRGYGAHEQFFGPGTRLTVL.

In this sample, this clone turned up a few times. CDR3 residues: CASSLAGPYGYTF. CDR3 nucleotides: TGTGCCAGCAGTTTAGCAGGGCCCTATGGCTACACCTTC. The chain links TRBV12-3 or TRBV12-4 to TRBJ1-2; D gene uncertain. V lost 0 bases and J 4 bases, leaving 6 bases between the germline ends. This CDR3 spans 13 amino acids.

The genes are TRBV27 and TRBJ2-7, with TRBD2 matching 14 bases. CDR1 MNHEY and CDR2 SMNVEV come from the germline V gene (reference sequence). The CDR3 has 14 amino acids. The trim removed 6 bases at V and 8 bases at J, leaving 6 bases unmatched. CDR3 protein: CASSPGLAGVKQYF. CDR3 nucleotide sequence: TGTGCCAGCAGCCCGGGACTAGCGGGAGTAAAGCAGTACTTC.

This chain connects TRBV7-3 to TRBJ2-5; 10 nucleotides match TRBD2. There are 15 residues in the CDR3. Germline-derived CDR1 and CDR2 are SGHTA and FQGTGA. V shed 1 base and J 3 bases; nucleotides not matched to a gene: 2. The CDR3 loop is CASSLIGTSEETQYF. The CDR3 DNA follows: TGTGCCAGCAGCTTAATCGGGACTAGCGAAGAGACCCAGTACTTC.

The chain couples TRBV5-1 to TRBJ2-1; TRBD2 agrees at 8 bases. The V gene's germline CDR1 is SGHRS and CDR2 YFSETQ. This CDR3 is 16 amino acids long. The trim removed 4 bases at V and 5 bases at J, leaving 11 bases unmatched. The CDR3 region is CASSGPGAGGNNEQFF. The CDR3 DNA reads as TGCGCCAGCAGCGGCCCCGGGGCGGGGGGCAACAATGAGCAGTTCTTC. The full variable domain, in which reference TRBV5-1 and TRBJ2-1 provide the parts outside the CDR3, is KAGVTQTPRYLIKTRGQQVTLSCSPISGHRSVSWYQQTPGQGLQFLFEYFSETQRNKGNFPGRFSGRQFSNSRSEMNVSTLELGDSALYLCASSGPGAGGNNEQFFGPGTRLTVL.

This chain uses TRBV6-2 or TRBV6-3 with TRBJ2-1; TRBD2 agrees at 13 bases. From germline, CDR1 is MNHEY and CDR2 SVGEGT. V was pared by 2 bases and J by 10 bases, with 5 bases of the junction left unmatched. The CDR3 is made up of 15 amino acids. CDR3 DNA: TGTGCCAGCAGTTACGTTAGGGGACTAGCGGGAGAGCAGTTCTTC. Translated, it gives CASSYVRGLAGEQFF.

This clone came up a few times. This chain connects TRBV24-1 to TRBJ2-5, with D unresolved. CDR3 size: 15 residues. V was cut by 5 bases and J by 4 bases, with 16 bases left in between. Germline V gene data show CDR1 as KGHDR and CDR2 as SFDVKD. CDR3 nucleotide sequence: TGTGCCACCAGTGGTACAGTATCTAACCCAGAGACCCAGTACTTC. Its protein is CATSGTVSNPETQYF.

The chain has TRBV11-1 and TRBJ1-4; 8 bases align to TRBD1. Germline loops: CDR1 SGHAT, CDR2 FQDESV (reference sequence). Trimming cost V 5 bases and J 1 base; bases outside gene matches: 3. The CDR3 has 15 residues. As DNA, the CDR3 is TGTGCCAGCAGCGCACAGGGGGGAACTAATGAAAAACTGTTTTTT. This gives the protein CASSAQGGTNEKLFF.

The chain combines TRBV27 with TRBJ1-6; 8 nucleotides align to TRBD1. Germline V gene lookup returns CDR1 MNHEY and CDR2 SMNVEV (reference sequence). V lost 7 bases, J lost 7 bases, and 6 bases stayed unmatched. The CDR3 spans 14 residues. CDR3 loop: CASTSGGPNSPLHF. The CDR3, as DNA: TGTGCCAGCACCTCAGGGGGCCCCAATTCACCCCTCCACTTT.

The chain links TRBV29-1 to TRBJ2-5, with a weak D call TRBD1 (6 bases). Between the trimmed V and J ends, which lost 7 bases and 4 bases, there was a span of 16 bases. The V gene's germline CDR1 is SQVTM and CDR2 ANQGSEA. The CDR3 loop spans 13 amino acids. CDR3 sequence reads: CSAPQGPRETQYF. In nucleotides, the CDR3 is TGCAGCGCCCCCCAGGGGCCGCGAGAGACCCAGTACTTC.

The J gene is TRBJ1-1, the V gene TRBV19, with D unclear. The CDR3 has 16 residues. Germline lookup yields CDR1 LNHDA and CDR2 SQIVND (reference sequence). Trimming took off 6 bases at V and 0 bases at J, with 17 bases between the two ends. In DNA form, the CDR3 reads TGTGCCAGTAGAGAATGGGCGGGGAATATGAACACTGAAGCTTTCTTT. Translating gives CASREWAGNMNTEAFF.

V gene TRBV12-3 or TRBV12-4 combines with J gene TRBJ1-2; 8 nucleotides match TRBD1. CDR3 length equals 12 residues. The V segment lost 6 bases and the J segment 7 bases; nucleotides outside the gene matches: 4. The CDR3 DNA sequence: TGTGCCAGCAGACCAGGGGGCTCTGGCTACACCTTC. Translation: CASRPGGSGYTF.

This clone was observed once. The rearrangement links TRBV10-3 to TRBJ1-3, with D unclear. Germline V lookup: CDR1 ENHRY, CDR2 SYGVKD. Trimming shortened V by 1 base and J by 0 bases, and 13 bases separated the two germline ends. The CDR3 loop spans 17 amino acids. The CDR3 DNA sequence: TGTGCCATCAGTGAGTTGGAAAAAACCTCCTCTGGAAACACCATATATTTT. It specifies CAISELEKTSSGNTIYF.

V gene TRBV2 combines with J gene TRBJ1-1, with D unresolved. Germline CDR1 is SNHLY and CDR2 is FYNNEI. The CDR3 sequence is 11 residues long. V lost 5 bases and J lost 2, with 3 bases in between. CDR3 loop: CASSLNTEAFF. CDR3 bases: TGTGCCAGCAGTTTAAACACTGAAGCTTTCTTT.

The genes are TRBV3-1 (or the pseudogene TRBV3-2) and TRBJ1-2, with D perhaps TRBD1 (5 bases). The germline V gene has CDR1 LGHDT and CDR2 YNNKEL (reference sequence). Trimming left V 1 base short and J 6 bases short, with 12 bases between. The CDR3 totals 14 residues. The CDR3 region has the DNA TGTGCCAGCAGCCAAGGGGGCAGGGCTAATGGCTACACCTTC. Its protein product is CASSQGGRANGYTF.